The sequence of this T cell receptor (beta chain) was determined in a study of blood T cells in healthy people across ages. The CDR3 is 15 amino acids. Germline CDR1 and CDR2: SGHKS and YYEKEE (reference sequence). Combining a sample-barcoded 5' primer with a J-beta primer mix, a second PCR ran for 7 to 11 cycles. Every cDNA molecule carried a tag from a template-switch adaptor bearing 12 random nucleotides. Using its own MiXCR run on the 5' RACE reads, TCRdb lists one record per CDR3 protein. This sample has 650,000 to 1,000,000 distinct CDR3 sequences, with 36% found just once. Study-wide points: Compared with aged donors, long-lived donors showed fewer expanded clones, suggesting selection.

A remark on this clonotype: Its antigen is unidentified.

The sequence was obtained from a man between 18 and 35 years old in good health. The chain has TRBV5-5 and TRBJ2-5, with D possibly called TRBD1 or TRBD2 (5 bases each). TRBJ2-7 explains the end of the DNA better; the J call may be wrong. Sequencing was done on a sample of blood. CDR3 coding DNA: TGTGCCAGCAGCCAGGCAGGTCGGGGCGTCTACGAGCAGTACTTC. This codes for CASSQAGRGVYEQYF.